These T cell receptor beta chains were read from a single sample in a study of T-cell memory formation after mild COVID-19. Using its own MiXCR run on the 5' RACE reads, TCRdb lists one record per CDR3 protein. The profile covers some 490,000 distinct CDR3 sequences, with over 15% appearing a single time and 10% to 15% taken by the ten largest. Sequencing used PBMCs or a T cell subset sorted from them (not recorded which). The receptors here all came from an adult woman who had mild COVID-19 (a few samples of this study predate the infection). Cell type and time point are not known. The CDR3 runs from the conserved cysteine through the conserved F or W. D genes are given only for firm matches. Size is stated for part of the rows, as once, few or many counts, or as a class when the clone is expanded.

clone size: -; J gene: TRBJ2-7; D gene: TRBD2; V gene: TRBV6-6; CDR3 DNA: TGTGCCAGCAGCCCACCGCGGGGGGGCCAATACGAGCAGTACTTC; CDR3 protein: CASSPPRGGQYEQYF
clone size: -; J gene: TRBJ1-2; D gene: TRBD1; V gene: TRBV30; CDR3 DNA: TGTGCCTGGAGTGTACTCCCCAGGACAGGGGACTATGGCTACACCTTC; CDR3 protein: CAWSVLPRTGDYGYTF
clone size: -; J gene: TRBJ1-1; D gene: TRBD1; V gene: TRBV27; CDR3 DNA: TGTGACAGCAGTCGAACCGGGACAGGTATTACTGAAGCTTTCTTT; CDR3 protein: CDSSRTGTGITEAFF
clone size: -; J gene: TRBJ2-1; D gene: -; V gene: TRBV13; CDR3 DNA: TGTGCCAGCAGCCGGGAGCTTGTCAATGAGCAGTTCTTC; CDR3 protein: CASSRELVNEQFF
clone size: -; J gene: TRBJ1-2; D gene: -; V gene: TRBV12-3/TRBV12-4; CDR3 DNA: TGTGCCAGCAGTCCCGGCCCCGAAACATACTATGGCTACACCTTC; CDR3 protein: CASSPGPETYYGYTF
clone size: few; J gene: TRBJ2-2; D gene: TRBD1; V gene: TRBV24-1; CDR3 DNA: TGTGCCACCAGTGACGGGACAGGGGGTACCGGGGAGCTGTTTTTT; CDR3 protein: CATSDGTGGTGELFF
clone size: -; J gene: TRBJ2-1; D gene: TRBD2; V gene: TRBV2; CDR3 DNA: TGTGCCAGCGATGGACCTACTAGCGGGGGGGGTGAGCAGTTCTTC; CDR3 protein: CASDGPTSGGGEQFF
clone size: few; J gene: TRBJ2-3; D gene: -; V gene: TRBV7-2; CDR3 DNA: TGTGCCAGCAGCTGGCTAGTAAAGGGCACAGATACGCAGTATTTT; CDR3 protein: CASSWLVKGTDTQYF
clone size: few; J gene: TRBJ1-5; D gene: TRBD1; V gene: TRBV5-1; CDR3 DNA: TGCGCCAGCAGCTTGGGTGCAGGGGGCTCAGAGCCCCAGCATTTT; CDR3 protein: CASSLGAGGSEPQHF
clone size: few; J gene: TRBJ2-7; D gene: TRBD1; V gene: TRBV12-3/TRBV12-4; CDR3 DNA: TGTGCCAGCAGTTTGAACAGGGGCCTGGACGAGCAGTACTTC; CDR3 protein: CASSLNRGLDEQYF
clone size: -; J gene: TRBJ1-1; D gene: TRBD1; V gene: TRBV6-1; CDR3 DNA: TGTGCCAGCAGTGAAGCAGGAATGGGGACAGGTACTGAAGCTTTCTTT; CDR3 protein: CASSEAGMGTGTEAFF
clone size: -; J gene: TRBJ1-2; D gene: -; V gene: TRBV23-1; CDR3 DNA: TGCGCCAGCAGTATCAAGACGTGGGGCTACACCTTC; CDR3 protein: CASSIKTWGYTF
clone size: -; J gene: TRBJ1-1; D gene: TRBD1; V gene: TRBV27; CDR3 DNA: TGTGCCAGCAGTACAGGGGTCACTGAAGCTTTCTTT; CDR3 protein: CASSTGVTEAFF
clone size: few; J gene: TRBJ2-1; D gene: -; V gene: TRBV23-1; CDR3 DNA: TGCGCCAGGAGACAGAGAAGCTCCTACAATGAGCAGTTCTTC; CDR3 protein: CARRQRSSYNEQFF
clone size: few; J gene: TRBJ1-1; D gene: -; V gene: TRBV5-1; CDR3 DNA: TGCGCCAGCAGCTTGACCCTAGGGTCTGAAGCTTTCTTT; CDR3 protein: CASSLTLGSEAFF
clone size: few; J gene: TRBJ2-5; D gene: TRBD1; V gene: TRBV30; CDR3 DNA: TGTGCCTGGAGTCGAGACAGGGTCGGGACCCAGTACTTC; CDR3 protein: CAWSRDRVGTQYF
clone size: few; J gene: TRBJ2-7; D gene: -; V gene: TRBV29-1; CDR3 DNA: TGCAGCGCTGGAAATGCGGGGACAGCCACGTACTTC; CDR3 protein: CSAGNAGTATYF
clone size: few; J gene: TRBJ2-7; D gene: TRBD1; V gene: TRBV12-3/TRBV12-4; CDR3 DNA: TGTGCCAGCAGCCACCCGGACAGGTTAACCTACGAGCAGTACTTC; CDR3 protein: CASSHPDRLTYEQYF
clone size: -; J gene: TRBJ2-1; D gene: TRBD1; V gene: TRBV12-3/TRBV12-4; CDR3 DNA: TGTGCCAGCAGCGGACCGGGACAGCTTTACAATGAGCAGTTCTTC; CDR3 protein: CASSGPGQLYNEQFF
clone size: few; J gene: TRBJ1-1; D gene: -; V gene: TRBV7-2; CDR3 DNA: TGTGCCAGCAGCTTCCGGGCTGAAGCTTTCTTT; CDR3 protein: CASSFRAEAFF
clone size: -; J gene: TRBJ2-1; D gene: -; V gene: TRBV4-3; CDR3 DNA: TGCGCCAGCATCCAAGAGTCAGCGACAGCCGACAATGAGCAGTTCTTC; CDR3 protein: CASIQESATADNEQFF
clone size: -; J gene: TRBJ2-3; D gene: -; V gene: TRBV3-1; CDR3 DNA: TGTGCCAGCAGCCTGATTCTAGCAGATACGCAGTATTTT; CDR3 protein: CASSLILADTQYF
clone size: few; J gene: TRBJ2-1; D gene: TRBD1; V gene: TRBV5-1; CDR3 DNA: TGCGCCAGCAGCTACGGACAGGGTGAGGATGAGCAGTTCTTC; CDR3 protein: CASSYGQGEDEQFF
clone size: -; J gene: TRBJ2-7; D gene: -; V gene: TRBV5-1; CDR3 DNA: TGCGCCAGCAGCTCCAGCCCACGGGGCTTGGAGGAGCAGTACTTC; CDR3 protein: CASSSSPRGLEEQYF
clone size: -; J gene: TRBJ1-5; D gene: TRBD1; V gene: TRBV6-5; CDR3 DNA: TGTGCCAGCAGCTCTACAGGGGGCCCTCAGCCCCAGCATTTT; CDR3 protein: CASSSTGGPQPQHF
clone size: -; J gene: TRBJ1-1; D gene: TRBD1; V gene: TRBV5-4; CDR3 DNA: TGTGCCAGCAGCACAAACAGGGGAGCGGTACTGAACACTGAAGCTTTCTTT; CDR3 protein: CASSTNRGAVLNTEAFF
clone size: few; J gene: TRBJ2-5; D gene: -; V gene: TRBV20-1; CDR3 DNA: TGCAGTGCAAGTCAGGGCAACTACCAAGAGACCCAGTACTTC; CDR3 protein: CSASQGNYQETQYF
clone size: many; J gene: TRBJ2-1; D gene: -; V gene: TRBV15; CDR3 DNA: TGTGCCACCAGCACGGCCGGGACCCAGGTCGATGAGCAGTTCTTC; CDR3 protein: CATSTAGTQVDEQFF
clone size: -; J gene: TRBJ1-1; D gene: -; V gene: TRBV5-1; CDR3 DNA: TGCGCCAGCAGCTGGGGGGGGGAAGGCACTGAAGCTTTCTTT; CDR3 protein: CASSWGGEGTEAFF
clone size: few; J gene: TRBJ2-7; D gene: TRBD1; V gene: TRBV27; CDR3 DNA: TGTGCCAGCAGTGGATCGGGACAGGGCTACGAGCAGTACTTC; CDR3 protein: CASSGSGQGYEQYF
clone size: few; J gene: TRBJ1-1; D gene: -; V gene: TRBV7-6; CDR3 DNA: TGTGCCAGCAGCTTAGGCTACGGGGGCAAGGAGGCTTTCTTT; CDR3 protein: CASSLGYGGKEAFF
clone size: many; J gene: TRBJ1-5; D gene: -; V gene: TRBV5-4; CDR3 DNA: TGTGCCAGCAGCTTTGAAGGCAATCAGCCCCAGCATTTT; CDR3 protein: CASSFEGNQPQHF
clone size: -; J gene: TRBJ2-1; D gene: TRBD1; V gene: TRBV7-3; CDR3 DNA: TGTGCCAGCAGCTTACAGGGGACAGGGTACTACAATGAGCAGTTCTTC; CDR3 protein: CASSLQGTGYYNEQFF
clone size: few; J gene: TRBJ2-5; D gene: TRBD2; V gene: TRBV12-3/TRBV12-4; CDR3 DNA: TGTGCCAGCAGCAATCGCCGGGAGGGGGTCCAAGAGACCCAGTACTTC; CDR3 protein: CASSNRREGVQETQYF
clone size: -; J gene: TRBJ1-2; D gene: -; V gene: TRBV19; CDR3 DNA: TGTGCCAGTAGTATATTTGGACAGCCCTATGGCTACACCTTC; CDR3 protein: CASSIFGQPYGYTF
clone size: -; J gene: TRBJ2-2; D gene: -; V gene: TRBV20-1; CDR3 DNA: TGCAGTGCTAACAGGAACACCGGGGAGCTGTTTTTT; CDR3 protein: CSANRNTGELFF
clone size: -; J gene: TRBJ1-4; D gene: -; V gene: TRBV4-1; CDR3 DNA: TGCGCCAGCAGCTCGTGGGGGACATCAGAGGAAAAACTGTTTTTT; CDR3 protein: CASSSWGTSEEKLFF
clone size: -; J gene: TRBJ2-1; D gene: -; V gene: TRBV7-6; CDR3 DNA: TGTGCCAGCAGCTCCCTCGGGGGATCTTGGAATGAGCAGTTCTTC; CDR3 protein: CASSSLGGSWNEQFF
clone size: -; J gene: TRBJ1-1; D gene: -; V gene: TRBV7-2; CDR3 DNA: TGTGCCAGCAGCTTAAACCCTGGGACTGAAGCTTTCTTT; CDR3 protein: CASSLNPGTEAFF
clone size: -; J gene: TRBJ1-4; D gene: TRBD1; V gene: TRBV29-1; CDR3 DNA: TGCAGCGTACGGGACAGAAATGAAAAACTGTTTTTT; CDR3 protein: CSVRDRNEKLFF